This TCR beta chain was obtained from a study of cytomegalovirus exposure and HLA in healthy donors. This clone was seen once. Its specificity is unknown. Germline V lookup: CDR1 LGHNA, CDR2 YSLEER. The CDR3 consists of 17 residues. V was cut by 1 base and J by 2 bases, with 15 bases left in between. In the PCR, 60 Vbeta and 13 Jbeta primers were used. Sequencing was performed with immunoSEQ multiplex PCR; in TCRdb, only in-frame clones are kept and a portion is missing. Of approximately 170,000 clones in the sample, about 71% were seen once. Study conclusions and caveats: Earlier analysis found most TCR beta V segments productive about 87% or about 30% of the time. As a later analysis revealed, most CMV-associated TCR beta chains appeared HLA-restricted.

Sample: PBMCs. The TCR comes from a woman aged 40 to 50 in good health and CMV-seropositive. The rearrangement joins TRBV4-3 to TRBJ1-3, with a possible D match to TRBD1 (6 bases). The CDR3 sequence is CASSQGPPGTPGNTIYF. The DNA for the CDR3 is TGCGCCAGCAGCCAAGGACCCCCCGGGACACCTGGAAACACCATATATTTT.